Listed below are T cell receptor beta chains from one sample, sequenced in a study of T cell changes during pregnancy in multiple sclerosis. Some clones are missing from TCRdb's copy, which holds only in-frame ones; the method was immunoSEQ multiplex PCR. This table holds some 70,000 clones, around 94% found once. The sample here was CD8+ T cells from peripheral blood mononuclear cells, taken in the third trimester of pregnancy. These receptor sequences come from a female donor in good health, enrolled as a control in a pregnancy study. The CDR3 runs from the conserved cysteine through the conserved F or W. D genes are given only for firm matches. Clone size is shown for a subset of rows, as once, few, many or a class of expanded clone.

abundance: .; d_gene: .; v_gene: TRBV9; j_gene: TRBJ2-7; CDR3nt: TGTGCCAGCAGCGTAGTCCAGGCCCAAAGCTCCTACGAGCAGTACTTC; CDR3aa: CASSVVQAQSSYEQYF
abundance: .; d_gene: .; v_gene: TRBV7-2; j_gene: TRBJ2-7; CDR3nt: TGTGCCAGCAGCTTATCAGACACGATCTACGAGCAGTACTTC; CDR3aa: CASSLSDTIYEQYF
abundance: .; d_gene: TRBD2; v_gene: TRBV7-9; j_gene: TRBJ2-7; CDR3nt: TGTGCCAGCAGCACGGGGGGGGGCTACGAGCAGTACTTC; CDR3aa: CASSTGGGYEQYF
abundance: .; d_gene: .; v_gene: TRBV6-1; j_gene: TRBJ2-7; CDR3nt: TGTGCCAGCAGTGGGACTATTAACTCCTACGAGCAGTACTTC; CDR3aa: CASSGTINSYEQYF
abundance: .; d_gene: .; v_gene: TRBV5-6; j_gene: TRBJ2-7; CDR3nt: TGTGCCAGCAGCCCCCAGGCGGGCGAGCAGTACTTC; CDR3aa: CASSPQAGEQYF
abundance: .; d_gene: TRBD1; v_gene: TRBV9; j_gene: TRBJ2-2; CDR3nt: TGTGCCAGCACCGATCCTCCGGGACAGGGCGCCGGGGAGCTGTTTTTT; CDR3aa: CASTDPPGQGAGELFF
abundance: .; d_gene: .; v_gene: TRBV30; j_gene: TRBJ2-5; CDR3nt: TGTGCCTGGAGTGTACCAGGGATTCAAGAGACCCAGTACTTC; CDR3aa: CAWSVPGIQETQYF
abundance: few; d_gene: TRBD1; v_gene: TRBV19; j_gene: TRBJ1-6; CDR3nt: TGTGCCAGCCAGGACAGGGTGATTGGACCCCTCCACTTT; CDR3aa: CASQDRVIGPLHF
abundance: few; d_gene: TRBD1; v_gene: TRBV5-4; j_gene: TRBJ1-1; CDR3nt: TGTGCCAGCAGTACCGGGACAGGTCCTGAAGCTTTCTTT; CDR3aa: CASSTGTGPEAFF
abundance: .; d_gene: .; v_gene: TRBV27; j_gene: TRBJ1-2; CDR3nt: TGTGCCAGCAGCCCCACCGGGATGGTCTACTATGGCTACACCTTC; CDR3aa: CASSPTGMVYYGYTF
abundance: .; d_gene: .; v_gene: TRBV27; j_gene: TRBJ1-6; CDR3nt: TGTGCCAGCTTGAGTTCGACAAGCTCCTATAATTCACCCCTCCACTTT; CDR3aa: CASLSSTSSYNSPLHF
abundance: .; d_gene: TRBD1; v_gene: TRBV7-2; j_gene: TRBJ2-7; CDR3nt: TGTGCCAGCAGCTTCTTACAGGGGGCAATAATCCCTACCTACGAGCAGTACTTC; CDR3aa: CASSFLQGAIIPTYEQYF
abundance: .; d_gene: TRBD2; v_gene: TRBV7-6; j_gene: TRBJ2-1; CDR3nt: TGTGCCAGCAGCTTGGGACTAGCGGGGGGGGATGAGCAGTTCTTC; CDR3aa: CASSLGLAGGDEQFF
abundance: .; d_gene: .; v_gene: TRBV4-2; j_gene: TRBJ2-2; CDR3nt: TGTGCCAGCAGCCAGGGACTTGCTAACACCGGGGAGCTGTTTTTT; CDR3aa: CASSQGLANTGELFF
abundance: .; d_gene: .; v_gene: TRBV6-6; j_gene: TRBJ1-1; CDR3nt: TGTGCCAGTCTGGGTGGGAGGGACACTGAAGCTTTCTTT; CDR3aa: CASLGGRDTEAFF
abundance: .; d_gene: .; v_gene: TRBV4-3; j_gene: TRBJ1-5; CDR3nt: TGCGCCAGCAGTAAGGCGGTGAGCAATCAGCCCCAGCATTTT; CDR3aa: CASSKAVSNQPQHF
abundance: .; d_gene: .; v_gene: TRBV12-5; j_gene: TRBJ2-7; CDR3nt: TGTGCTAGTGGTCCCAGCTCCTACGAGCAGTACTTC; CDR3aa: CASGPSSYEQYF
abundance: .; d_gene: .; v_gene: TRBV5-1; j_gene: TRBJ2-1; CDR3nt: TGCGCCAGCAGCCCGGACAGCTACAATGAGCAGTTCTTC; CDR3aa: CASSPDSYNEQFF
abundance: .; d_gene: .; v_gene: TRBV30; j_gene: TRBJ2-3; CDR3nt: TGTGCCTGGAGTTGGGGCGCAATTATCACAGATACGCAGTATTTT; CDR3aa: CAWSWGAIITDTQYF
abundance: .; d_gene: TRBD1; v_gene: TRBV7-2; j_gene: TRBJ1-2; CDR3nt: TGTGCCAGCAGCTTAGTTCTTAAGGGGACAGGGGATGGCTACACCTTC; CDR3aa: CASSLVLKGTGDGYTF
abundance: .; d_gene: .; v_gene: TRBV7-9; j_gene: TRBJ2-1; CDR3nt: TGTGCCAGCAGCTCCGATAACGGGGGAAATGAGCAGTTCTTC; CDR3aa: CASSSDNGGNEQFF
abundance: .; d_gene: TRBD1; v_gene: TRBV14; j_gene: TRBJ1-2; CDR3nt: TGTGCCAGCAGCCAAGATGCGACAGGGTATAACTATGGCTACACCTTC; CDR3aa: CASSQDATGYNYGYTF
abundance: .; d_gene: TRBD2; v_gene: TRBV7-8; j_gene: TRBJ2-1; CDR3nt: TGTGCCAGCAGCTTAGTAAGCGGGGGGGCCGCTGAGCAGTTCTTC; CDR3aa: CASSLVSGGAAEQFF
abundance: .; d_gene: TRBD1; v_gene: TRBV10-3; j_gene: TRBJ1-1; CDR3nt: TGTGCCATCACAACCGCTAAGCCGGGACAGGGGAACACTGAAGCTTTCTTT; CDR3aa: CAITTAKPGQGNTEAFF
abundance: .; d_gene: TRBD2; v_gene: TRBV7-9; j_gene: TRBJ2-1; CDR3nt: TGTGCCAGCAGCTCCGGACTAGCGGGGATTGAGCAGTTCTTC; CDR3aa: CASSSGLAGIEQFF
abundance: once; d_gene: .; v_gene: TRBV4-1; j_gene: TRBJ2-3; CDR3nt: TGCGCCAGCAGGGGGCCGACAGATACGCAGTATTTT; CDR3aa: CASRGPTDTQYF
abundance: .; d_gene: .; v_gene: TRBV5-1; j_gene: TRBJ2-6; CDR3nt: TGCGCCAGCAGCTCGAGACCCGGGACATCTGGGGCCAACGTCCTGACTTTC; CDR3aa: CASSSRPGTSGANVLTF
abundance: once; d_gene: .; v_gene: TRBV6-5; j_gene: TRBJ2-7; CDR3nt: TGTGCCAGCAGTTACTATATGAGCAGGGTGGGCTACGAGCAGTACTTC; CDR3aa: CASSYYMSRVGYEQYF
abundance: .; d_gene: TRBD2; v_gene: TRBV4-3; j_gene: TRBJ2-3; CDR3nt: TGCGCCAGCAGCCAAGATGGGACTAGCGGGGGCCTAGTCGACCCCGGAGATACGCAGTATTTT; CDR3aa: CASSQDGTSGGLVDPGDTQYF